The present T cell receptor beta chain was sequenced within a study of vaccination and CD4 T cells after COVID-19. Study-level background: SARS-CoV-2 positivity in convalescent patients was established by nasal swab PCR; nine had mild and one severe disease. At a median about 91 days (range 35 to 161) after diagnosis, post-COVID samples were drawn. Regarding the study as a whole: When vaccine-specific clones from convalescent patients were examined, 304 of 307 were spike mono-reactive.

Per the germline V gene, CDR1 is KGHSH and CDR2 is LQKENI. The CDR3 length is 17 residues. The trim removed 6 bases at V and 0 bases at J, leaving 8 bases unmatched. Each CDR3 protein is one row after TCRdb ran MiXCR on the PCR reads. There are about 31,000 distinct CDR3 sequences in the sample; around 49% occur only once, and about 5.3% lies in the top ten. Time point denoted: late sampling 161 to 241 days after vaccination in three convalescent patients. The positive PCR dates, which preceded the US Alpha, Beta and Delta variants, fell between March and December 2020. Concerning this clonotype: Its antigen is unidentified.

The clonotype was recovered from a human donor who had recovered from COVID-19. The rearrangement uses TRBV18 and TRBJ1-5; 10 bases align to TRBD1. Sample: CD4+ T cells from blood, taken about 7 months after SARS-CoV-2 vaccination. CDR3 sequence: CASSPGTGADSNQPQHF. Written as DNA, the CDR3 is TGTGCCAGCTCCCCGGGGACAGGGGCAGATAGCAATCAGCCCCAGCATTTT.